The rows below give T cell receptor beta chains drawn from one sample of a study of blood T cells in healthy people across ages. Each CDR3 protein gets one entry after TCRdb re-called the 5' RACE reads with MiXCR. The data show some 1,000,000 distinct CDR3 sequences, 20% to 25% seen once. These same data were also listed under a study on T cells of mothers and their children.

What was sequenced was blood. Receptors originate from a girl aged 2-9 years in good health. Both conserved end residues are part of each CDR3. A D gene is named only where the DNA matches it firmly. Clone size, where shown, is once, few, many, or a class for clones that have expanded.

j_gene	d_gene	v_gene	abundance	CDR3nt	CDR3aa
TRBJ2-1	-	TRBV28	-	TGTGCCAGCAGTCTCCCTGTCAATGAGCAGTTCTTC	CASSLPVNEQFF
TRBJ2-7	TRBD2	TRBV27	-	TGTGCCAGCAGTTTATCGGGGGGGACTATCTACGAGCAGTACTTC	CASSLSGGTIYEQYF
TRBJ2-7	-	TRBV20-1	few	TGCAGTGCTAGAAGAAGACAGCTCAGCTCCTACGAGCAGTACTTC	CSARRRQLSSYEQYF
TRBJ2-7	TRBD1	TRBV6-5	many	TGTGCCAGCAGCCGACAGGGGACCTACGAGCAGTACTTC	CASSRQGTYEQYF
TRBJ2-1	TRBD2	TRBV6-5	few	TGTGCCAGCAGTTACGGGGGGAGATGGCGGGGGGGCTCCTACAATGAGCAGTTCTTC	CASSYGGRWRGGSYNEQFF
TRBJ2-4	TRBD1	TRBV28	-	TGTGCCAGCAGTTCGAGGGGGCTATCAGCCAAAAACATTCAGTACTTC	CASSSRGLSAKNIQYF
TRBJ2-7	-	TRBV6-5	-	TGTGCCAGCAGCCCGGGACGGAATGACTACGAGCAGTACTTC	CASSPGRNDYEQYF
TRBJ2-4	-	TRBV6-5	-	TGTGCCAGTTTGGGAGGGGGCTTGGGCAAAAACATTCAGTACTTC	CASLGGGLGKNIQYF
TRBJ2-5	TRBD2	TRBV4-3	many	TGCGCCAGCAGCCAAGACCCCAGCGGGGGGGCAGAGACCCAGTACTTC	CASSQDPSGGAETQYF
TRBJ2-1	TRBD1	TRBV6-1	-	TGTGCCAGCAGCTTCGACAGGGGCGCCTACAATGAGCAGTTCTTC	CASSFDRGAYNEQFF
TRBJ2-6	-	TRBV4-1	-	TGCGCCAGCAGACCCAACGGGGAACCTGGGGCCAACGTCCTGACTTTC	CASRPNGEPGANVLTF
TRBJ2-3	-	TRBV6-5	-	TGTGCCAGCGCCAAGGGATCTAGCACAGATACGCAGTATTTT	CASAKGSSTDTQYF
TRBJ2-1	-	TRBV6-2/TRBV6-3	-	TGTGCCAGCAGCCCGGAAGGGCTATTCCCGGATGAGCAGTTCTTC	CASSPEGLFPDEQFF
TRBJ2-5	-	TRBV28	few	TGTGCCAGTTTACAGGAGTTCCAAGAGACCCAGTACTTC	CASLQEFQETQYF
TRBJ2-7	-	TRBV5-5	-	TGTGCCAGCAGCGGCAGGATCGACGCCTACGAGCAGTACTTC	CASSGRIDAYEQYF
TRBJ2-3	-	TRBV4-2	few	TGTGCCAGCAGCCAAGGAGACGGAACTTACACAGATACGCAGTATTTT	CASSQGDGTYTDTQYF
TRBJ2-1	-	TRBV5-1	-	TGCGCCAGCAGCCCCACCCCTTCCAATGAGCAGTTCTTC	CASSPTPSNEQFF
TRBJ1-6	-	TRBV4-3	once	TGCGCCAGCAGCCAAGAAGGGAAACCCCTCCACTTT	CASSQEGKPLHF
TRBJ2-4	-	TRBV15	-	TGTGCCACCAGCAGAGCCAGGGGGGGCAAAAACATTCAGTACTTC	CATSRARGGKNIQYF
TRBJ2-3	TRBD2	TRBV20-1	-	TGCAGTGCGGATGGGACTAGCGGGAGACATACGCAGTATTTT	CSADGTSGRHTQYF
TRBJ2-5	TRBD2	TRBV7-3	-	TGTGCCAGCAGCTTATTTGCGGGAGGGGAAGAGACCCAGTACTTC	CASSLFAGGEETQYF
TRBJ2-3	TRBD2	TRBV20-1	-	TGCAGTGCTAGCGGGCGGGGGGGCACAGATACGCAGTATTTT	CSASGRGGTDTQYF
TRBJ2-5	TRBD1	TRBV14	-	TGTGCCAGCAGCCAACAATGGGACAGCCAGCAGTACTTC	CASSQQWDSQQYF
TRBJ2-7	-	TRBV6-6	-	TGTGCCAGCAGCAACCCGGGGTCCCTCTCCTACGAGCAGTACTTC	CASSNPGSLSYEQYF
TRBJ2-7	TRBD2	TRBV14	-	TGTGCCAGCAGCCAAGTTAACCTAGCGGGAGGGCTTGGTTACGAGCAGTACTTC	CASSQVNLAGGLGYEQYF
TRBJ1-4	TRBD1	TRBV20-1	-	TGCAGTGCTAGAGGCAGGGGGCATGGTTATGAAAAACTGTTTTTT	CSARGRGHGYEKLFF
TRBJ2-5	-	TRBV3-1	few	TGTGCCAGCCTTTTCGAGGGATCGGAGACCCAGTACTTC	CASLFEGSETQYF
TRBJ2-5	TRBD2	TRBV7-9	-	TGTGCCAGCAGCCAGGGACTAGCGGGGGGAACTGAGACCCAGTACTTC	CASSQGLAGGTETQYF
TRBJ1-4	-	TRBV20-1	few	TGCAGTGCTAGAGGTCAGGCTCAAGAAAAACTGTTTTTT	CSARGQAQEKLFF
TRBJ2-4	TRBD2	TRBV4-3	few	TGCGCCAGCAGCCAAGGTCTCGGGGGGGCCAAAAACATTCAGTACTTC	CASSQGLGGAKNIQYF
TRBJ2-5	-	TRBV28	-	TGTGCCAGCGGCGGACCCCTAAGTCGAGTAGAGACCCAGTACTTC	CASGGPLSRVETQYF
TRBJ2-3	TRBD1	TRBV15	-	TGTGCCACCAGACAGGGGGCCTCAGATACGCAGTATTTT	CATRQGASDTQYF
TRBJ2-5	TRBD2	TRBV20-1	-	TGCAGTGGAGCGGGGGTAGTGATGGAGACCCAGTACTTC	CSGAGVVMETQYF
TRBJ2-3	TRBD2	TRBV6-1	-	TGTGCCAGCAGTCCGCGGGGGGCGGGTGCAGATACGCAGTATTTT	CASSPRGAGADTQYF
TRBJ1-5	-	TRBV7-9	few	TGTGCCAGCAGCTCCCAAGGGGGGACGCCGAATCAGCCCCAGCATTTT	CASSSQGGTPNQPQHF
TRBJ2-1	-	TRBV2	few	TGTGCCAGCAGTGAAGGCGCGAGAAGTGAGCAGTTCTTC	CASSEGARSEQFF
TRBJ2-2	TRBD2	TRBV12-3/TRBV12-4	-	TGTGCCAGCAGTTCGGCGGGAGCCCCCGGGGAGCTGTTCTTT	CASSSAGAPGELFF
TRBJ1-1	-	TRBV3-1	few	TGTGCCAGCAGCCAAGATTGGCCGCCGGGCGGGAGGACTGAAGCTTTCTTT	CASSQDWPPGGRTEAFF
TRBJ1-3	-	TRBV5-1	-	TGCGCCAGCATGAGGGACTCATCTGGAAACACCATATATTTT	CASMRDSSGNTIYF
TRBJ2-1	TRBD2	TRBV28	few	TGTGCCAGCAGTTCCTACCCGACTAGCGGGAGATCCTACAATGAGCAGTTCTTC	CASSSYPTSGRSYNEQFF
TRBJ2-2	-	TRBV29-1	few	TGCAGCGTTGAGGTTAACACCGGGGAGCTGTTTTTT	CSVEVNTGELFF
TRBJ2-7	TRBD2	TRBV5-1	-	TGCGCCAGCAGCTTGACTTGGGGAGGGACTAGCGGCCTCGAGCAGTACTTC	CASSLTWGGTSGLEQYF
TRBJ2-3	TRBD2	TRBV4-2	few	TGTGCCAGCAGCCAAGATCCCGGGACTAGTGACACAGATACGCAGTATTTT	CASSQDPGTSDTDTQYF
TRBJ1-2	-	TRBV19	-	TGTGCCAGTTCAGCGGGCATCTATGGCTACACCTTC	CASSAGIYGYTF
TRBJ2-1	-	TRBV6-2/TRBV6-3	-	TGTGCCAGCAGGAGGGGGACCTGGATAGGCAATGAGCAGTTCTTC	CASRRGTWIGNEQFF